This TCR beta chain was sequenced in a study of spatial heterogeneity in lung cancer. Study-wide context: On average, each unique TCR and UMI combination appeared more than ten times in raw reads.

Every TCR cDNA molecule carried a tag that served as a unique molecular identifier. One entry per CDR3 protein, called by TCRdb with MiXCR from the 5' RACE reads. This table has several thousand distinct CDR3 sequences, 15% to 20% appearing once. In its sample, this clonotype is medium-sized. Since it is a stray read in a library aimed at alpha chains, this beta chain has a size that is not meaningful. This CDR3 region has 16 residues. Germline V gives CDR1 LGHDT, CDR2 YNNKEL (reference sequence). V lost 3 bases and J lost 3; bases outside the gene matches: 3. The time point here: sample taken at primary tumor resection. Sequencing of whole RNA from tumor, nontumor lung or frozen PBMC involved no sorting. Donors were about 70 untreated early-stage non-small cell lung cancer patients.

The chain recombines TRBV3-1 with TRBJ1-5; 12 bases map to TRBD1. This receptor was taken from a male donor with early-stage non-small cell lung cancer. The starting material was normal lung tissue next to the tumor, obtained at surgery. The CDR3 nucleotides read TGTGCCAGCAGCCACCGGGGACAGGGGGCCAATCAGCCCCAGCATTTT. Encoded protein: CASSHRGQGANQPQHF.